These 16 T cell receptor beta chains share one sample of origin, sequenced in a study of shared clonotypes between healthy human individuals. TCRdb's copy holds only in-frame clones and misses some; the assay was immunoSEQ multiplex PCR. The sample shows roughly 1,000,000 clones, roughly 74% of them seen only once. Material: memory CD4+ T cells from PBMCs. Sample subset: CD45RA-negative fraction. The receptors were sampled from a man younger than 35 in good health. Some clones in this sample may be carry-over from other donors' samples.

V and J are TRBV6-1 and TRBJ1-2; no reliable D call. Per germline, CDR1 MNHNS and CDR2 SASEGT. This CDR3 is 15 amino acids long. V gave up 0 bases and J gave up 4 bases, with 12 bases separating them. The CDR3 loop is CASSEALDRGYGYTF. Here the CDR3 DNA reads TGTGCCAGCAGTGAAGCGCTTGATCGTGGCTATGGCTACACCTTC.

V usage is TRBV10-3 and J usage is TRBJ1-1; TRBD1 agrees at 7 bases. The ends lost 6 bases at V and 1 base at J; junction bases unmatched: 8. The length of the CDR3 is 15 residues. Germline-derived CDR1 and CDR2 are ENHRY and SYGVKD. CDR3 loop: CAIRPWGTENTEAFF. Written as DNA, the CDR3 is TGTGCCATCAGGCCTTGGGGGACAGAGAACACTGAAGCTTTCTTT.

The chain has TRBV4-1 and TRBJ1-6; 7 nucleotides align to TRBD1. The J segment lost 7 bases and the V segment lost 3 bases, leaving 15 bases of the junction unmatched. The CDR3 runs to 18 residues. Germline CDR1 MGHRA, CDR2 YSYEKL. CDR3 in amino acids: CASSHLQSRGGENSPLHF. The CDR3 bases are TGCGCCAGCAGCCATCTGCAATCCAGGGGGGGAGAGAATTCACCCCTCCACTTT.

With regard to this clone: Sequence at one end of the junction differs from germline and may be a read error. The chain uses TRBV7-8 and TRBJ2-7, with 8 positions matching TRBD1. This CDR3 has 14 residues. CDR1 is SGHVS and CDR2 is FQNEAQ in the germline V gene. CDR3 residues: CASSQGTGPYEQYF. CDR3 sequence (DNA): TGCGCCAGCAGCCAAGGGACAGGTCCCTACGAGCAGTACTTC.

The chain is built from TRBV20-1 and TRBJ2-1; possible D gene TRBD2, 5 bases. The CDR3 is 11 residues long. Trimming stripped 3 bases from V and 6 bases from J, with 6 bases between. The germline V gene encodes CDR1 DFQATT and CDR2 SNEGSKA (reference sequence). The CDR3 region has the DNA TGCAGTGCTAGTGCGGGCAATGAGCAGTTCTTC. Translating gives CSASAGNEQFF.

V gene TRBV19 combines with J gene TRBJ1-5; TRBD1 matches 8 bases. The germline V gene has CDR1 LNHDA and CDR2 SQIVND (reference sequence). V lost 3 bases, J lost 4 bases, and 8 bases stayed unmatched. This CDR3 spans 16 amino acids. The CDR3, as DNA: TGTGCCAGTAGTATTGGGACAGGACTAGCAAATCAGCCCCAGCATTTT. Its protein product is CASSIGTGLANQPQHF.

The chain recombines TRBV10-3 with TRBJ1-3; D might be TRBD1 (5 bases). The CDR3 has 12 amino acids. Trimming shortened V by 7 bases and J by 8 bases, and 12 bases separated the two germline ends. CDR1 and CDR2 from the germline V gene are ENHRY and SYGVKD. The chain's CDR3 is CAITMRGDTIYF. The CDR3 DNA follows: TGTGCCATCACCATGCGGGGGGACACCATATATTTT.

The V and J genes are TRBV9 and TRBJ2-2, with no clear D. Germline V gene sequence: CDR1 SGDLS, CDR2 YYNGEE. V lost 4 bases and J 8 bases, leaving 12 bases between the germline ends. The CDR3 sequence is 13 residues long. The CDR3 DNA reads as TGTGCCAGCAGCATACGAGGTGGAGGGGAGCTGTTTTTT. This translates into CASSIRGGGELFF.

The V gene is TRBV14, the J gene TRBJ2-5; no reliable D call. Germline V gives CDR1 SGHDN, CDR2 FVKESK. The CDR3 sequence is 15 residues long. V gave up 0 bases and J gave up 5 bases, with 13 bases separating them. The CDR3 DNA sequence: TGTGCCAGCAGCCAAGATTGGGGAAGGGATGAGACCCAGTACTTC. Translating gives CASSQDWGRDETQYF.

The CDR3 spells CASSSTSYEQYF. The DNA for the CDR3 is TGTGCCAGCAGTTCGACGAGTTACGAGCAGTACTTC. V gene TRBV6-5 combines with J gene TRBJ2-7; D gene ambiguous. V lost 4 bases, J lost 4 bases, and 8 bases lay in between. Germline CDR1 and CDR2: MNHEY and SVGAGI. The CDR3 has 12 residues.

The genes are TRBV4-2 and TRBJ2-2, with D perhaps being TRBD1 or TRBD2 (5 bases each). The CDR3 spans 15 residues. Germline-derived CDR1 and CDR2 are LGHNA and YNFKEQ. V lost 0 bases and J 7 bases, leaving 12 bases between the germline ends. CDR3 sequence reads: CASSQDRWGSGELFF. CDR3 DNA: TGTGCCAGCAGCCAAGATCGATGGGGGAGCGGGGAGCTGTTTTTT.

In DNA, the CDR3 is TGTGCCAGTTCCGCAGGATCAAAGGGGGGCTACACCTTC. It specifies CASSAGSKGGYTF. The chain joins TRBV5-6 to TRBJ1-2; D is possibly TRBD1 (5 bases). The V gene lost 8 bases and the J gene lost 8 bases, with 19 bases spanning the gap. The V gene's germline CDR1 is SGHDT and CDR2 YYEEEE. CDR3 size: 13 residues. Full variable domain (missing parts from reference TRBV5-6 and TRBJ1-2): DAGVTQSPTHLIKTRGQQVTLRCSPKSGHDTVSWYQQALGQGPQFIFQYYEEEERQRGNFPDRFSGHQFPNYSSELNVNALLLGDSALYLCASSAGSKGGYTFGSGTRLTVV.

V is TRBV7-8 and J is TRBJ2-3, with TRBD2 identical over 8 bases. CDR1 is SGHVS, CDR2 FQNEAQ, per germline. V was pared by 6 bases and J by 0 bases, with 2 bases of the junction left unmatched. CDR3 length: 14 amino acids. In DNA form, the CDR3 reads TGTGCCAGCAGAATAGCGGGAAGCACAGATACGCAGTATTTT. As protein: CASRIAGSTDTQYF.

This chain connects TRBV11-2 to TRBJ2-2; D gene uncertain. This CDR3 spans 14 amino acids. Germline CDR1 and CDR2: SGHAT and FQNNGV. V shed 2 bases and J shed 4 bases, with 8 bases lying between them. CDR3 region: CASSLYRTTGELFF. DNA of the CDR3: TGTGCCAGCAGCTTATACCGGACCACCGGGGAGCTGTTTTTT.

The DNA for the CDR3 is TGTGCCAGCAGTTTACGGGCGTCATACTTAGCCAAAAACATTCAGTACTTC. Encoded protein: CASSLRASYLAKNIQYF. The chain carries TRBV28 and TRBJ2-4; D gene ambiguous. Germline CDR1 MDHEN, CDR2 SYDVKM. V lost 2 bases and J lost 0, with 14 bases in between. The CDR3 extends over 17 amino acids.

On this clone itself: The same CDR3 also results from other DNA sequences found in this sample. This chain links TRBV28 with TRBJ1-2, with unresolved D. The CDR3 is 13 residues long. Trimming took off 1 base at V and 0 bases at J, with 3 bases between the two ends. The germline V gene encodes CDR1 MDHEN and CDR2 SYDVKM. In nucleotides, the CDR3 is TGTGCCAGCAGTTTATTTTCTAACTATGGCTACACCTTC. Translating it yields CASSLFSNYGYTF.